This record concerns one TCR beta chain sequence. V was shortened by 3 bases and J by 9 bases, with 13 bases between the two germline ends. The CDR3 loop spans 13 amino acids. Looked up from germline, CDR1 is SGDLS and CDR2 is YYNGEE. Assay used: immunoSEQ multiplex PCR; TCRdb lists only in-frame clones, some missing. The repertoire consists of around 250,000 clones, with about four fifths occurring once and the leading ten covering roughly 1.4%. These data come from a study of blood T cell repertoires in COVID-19. As for the study in general: Researchers got acute and convalescent COVID-19 samples from the United States, Italy and Spain. Sources were T cells, B-cell-depleted T cells, or PBMCs; the material itself was cDNA or gDNA.

Source material: peripheral blood. The TCR was taken from a woman in her thirties or forties who had recovered from COVID-19. The rearrangement links TRBV9 to TRBJ2-4; D is perhaps TRBD2 (6 bases). CDR3: CASSGTEGRIQYF. Written as DNA, the CDR3 is TGTGCCAGCAGCGGGACGGAGGGGCGCATTCAGTACTTC. The full variable domain, completed using reference TRBV9 and TRBJ2-4, is DSGVTQTPKHLITATGQRVTLRCSPRSGDLSVYWYQQSLDQGLQFLIQYYNGEERAKGNILERFSAQQFPDLHSELNLSSLELGDSALYFCASSGTEGRIQYFGAGTRLSVL.